This TCR beta chain is from a study of T cells in women clearing cervical HPV infection. Whole-study context: Controls gave blood once infection was undetectable; cases at lesion identification. For cases, blood was sampled a median 149 days after lesion detection, interquartile range roughly 80 to 200 days.

Method: immunoSEQ multiplex PCR; TCRdb's copy keeps in-frame clones and lacks some. In total, the table holds 22,000 or so clones. Germline V lookup: CDR1 GTSNPN, CDR2 SVGIG (reference sequence). This CDR3 is 15 amino acids long. Trimming left V 5 bases short and J 0 bases short, with 13 bases between. As to this clone: The missing CDR3 end, 3 residues past where the read stops, is filled in from the germline J gene.

The chain has TRBV30 and TRBJ1-4; a weak D match, TRBD1 (6 bases). The sequence was obtained from a woman aged 18 to 75 with a cervical HPV16 infection that either progressed to CIN3+ or cleared (not recorded which). Sequencing was carried out using blood buffy coat. The part of the CDR3 DNA that was read is TGTGCCTGGGGAGGACAGTACGCAACTAATGAAAAA. This encodes CAWGGQYATNEK. The full CDR3 sequence reads CAWGGQYATNEKLFF.